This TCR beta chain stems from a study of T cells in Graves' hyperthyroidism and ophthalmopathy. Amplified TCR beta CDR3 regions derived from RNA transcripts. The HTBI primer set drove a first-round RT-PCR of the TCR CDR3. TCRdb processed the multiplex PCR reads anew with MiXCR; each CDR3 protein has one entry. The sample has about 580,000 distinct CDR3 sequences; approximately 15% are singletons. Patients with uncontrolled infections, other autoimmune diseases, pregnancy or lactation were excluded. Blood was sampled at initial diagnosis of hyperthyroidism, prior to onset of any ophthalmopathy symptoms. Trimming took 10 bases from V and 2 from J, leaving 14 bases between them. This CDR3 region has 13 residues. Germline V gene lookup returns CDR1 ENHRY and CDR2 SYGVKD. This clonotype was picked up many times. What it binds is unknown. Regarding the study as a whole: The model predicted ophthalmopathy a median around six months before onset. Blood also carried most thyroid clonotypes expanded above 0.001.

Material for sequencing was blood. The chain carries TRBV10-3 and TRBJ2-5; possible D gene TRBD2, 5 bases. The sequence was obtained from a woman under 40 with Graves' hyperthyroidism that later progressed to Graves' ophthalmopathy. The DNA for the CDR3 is TGTGCCACCCGGCGGGTGACTCAAGAGACCCAGTACTTC. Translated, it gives CATRRVTQETQYF.